The source of this TCR beta chain is a study of T cell therapy after organ transplantation. Study-wide points: CD8 clonality fold change after therapy inversely tracked pretherapy clonality. Endogenous clonotypes not in therapy products appeared after therapy alongside transferred ones.

Points on this clone: Its antigen is not identified. An end of the junction does not agree with germline; a read error may underlie this.

These patients had received solid-organ transplants and had drug-resistant or recurrent cytomegalovirus. The data were produced by immunoSEQ multiplex PCR, yet TCRdb's version contains in-frame clones alone and is incomplete. The sample has over 45,000 clones; about 94% are singletons. This CDR3 is built from 16 residues. Germline loops: CDR1 MGHRA, CDR2 YSYEKL. The genes are TRBV4-1 and TRBJ2-7; 15 positions agree with TRBD2. The sequencing used CD8+ T cells from blood, collected before autologous CMV-specific T cell therapy. This TCR was sampled from a human patient who had received a solid organ transplant and had CMV disease. The CDR3 DNA follows: TGCGCCAGCAGCCAAGTTGGGACTAGCGGGGGGTACGGGCAGTACTTC. This sequence encodes CASSQVGTSGGYGQYF.